This TCR beta chain appears in the sequencing data of a study of sequential checkpoint blockade in melanoma. In germline, CDR1 is KGHSH, CDR2 LQKENI. V gave up 6 bases and J gave up 5 bases; unmatched junction bases: 9. CDR3 length equals 15 residues. Only in-frame clones appear in the TCRdb table, and some are missing; sequencing was by immunoSEQ multiplex PCR. The table shows about 22,000 clones, with around 25% occurring only once. Treatment: randomized to nivolumab then ipilimumab (arm A) or the reverse (arm B). The sample consisted of tumor tissue (inferred from file names), taken from a patient given nivolumab and ipilimumab in sequence. The V and J genes are TRBV18 and TRBJ2-5, with 10 bases fitting TRBD2. This TCR came from a human donor with melanoma. CDR3 in amino acids: CASSEWLAGEETQYF. Here the CDR3 DNA reads TGTGCCAGCTCCGAGTGGCTAGCGGGGGAGGAGACCCAGTACTTC.